The next 6 T cell receptor beta chains were all read from a single sample in a study of cytomegalovirus exposure and HLA in healthy donors. The study ran its PCR with 60 Vbeta and 13 Jbeta primers. Clones were sequenced by immunoSEQ multiplex PCR, and TCRdb holds only the in-frame ones, with some missing. The sample table sets out around 160,000 clones. Source material: PBMCs. The receptors were sampled from a woman aged 45-59 years in good health and CMV-seronegative.

The chain links TRBV30 to TRBJ1-5, with TRBD1 matching 9 bases. Germline CDR1 GTSNPN, CDR2 SVGIG (reference sequence). This CDR3 contains 13 residues. With 2 bases clipped from V and 7 bases from J, the junction kept 3 bases outside the gene matches. The DNA for the CDR3 is TGTGCCTGGAGTACAGGGGGCAGCCAGCCCCAGCATTTT. Its protein product is CAWSTGGSQPQHF. The full variable domain, rest sourced from reference TRBV30 and TRBJ1-5, is SQTIHQWPATLVQPVGSPLSLECTVEGTSNPNLYWYRQAAGRGLQLLFYSVGIGQISSEVPQNLSASRPQDRQFILSSKKLLLSDSGFYLCAWSTGGSQPQHFGDGTRLSIL.

As DNA, the CDR3 is TGTGCCAGCAGCTCCTCAGGACAGTACTATAATTCACCCCTCCACTTT. It specifies CASSSSGQYYNSPLHF. V and J are TRBV9 and TRBJ1-6; possible D gene TRBD1, 6 bases. From germline, CDR1 is SGDLS and CDR2 YYNGEE. CDR3 length equals 16 residues. Between the trimmed V and J ends, which lost 4 bases and 3 bases, there was a span of 14 bases.

This chain connects TRBV4-1 to TRBJ2-2; 7 nucleotides align to TRBD2. Germline CDR1 MGHRA, CDR2 YSYEKL. Losses at the gene ends were 1 base for V and 7 bases for J; bases not matched to a gene: 12. This CDR3 is 17 amino acids long. The CDR3 sequence: CASSQASLLRGDGELFF. Here the CDR3 DNA reads TGCGCCAGCAGCCAAGCTTCGTTGCTTCGGGGGGACGGGGAGCTGTTTTTT.

The chain has TRBV2 and TRBJ1-5, with D possibly TRBD1 on 6 matching bases. V gave up 6 bases and J gave up 2 bases, with 14 bases separating them. The CDR3 is made up of 15 amino acids. The germline V gene has CDR1 SNHLY and CDR2 FYNNEI. The CDR3 nucleotides read TGTGCCAGCAGAGAGGACAGAGGGGGCAATCAGCCCCAGCATTTT. This encodes CASREDRGGNQPQHF.

This chain links TRBV30 with TRBJ1-5, with D unresolved. V lost 2 bases and J 0 bases, leaving 14 bases between the germline ends. The CDR3 extends over 16 amino acids. The germline V gene encodes CDR1 GTSNPN and CDR2 SVGIG (reference sequence). The CDR3 protein is CAWSPWTGNSNQPQHF. The CDR3, as DNA: TGTGCCTGGAGTCCCTGGACGGGAAATAGCAATCAGCCCCAGCATTTT. The full variable domain, with the rest looked up from reference TRBV30 and TRBJ1-5, is SQTIHQWPATLVQPVGSPLSLECTVEGTSNPNLYWYRQAAGRGLQLLFYSVGIGQISSEVPQNLSASRPQDRQFILSSKKLLLSDSGFYLCAWSPWTGNSNQPQHFGDGTRLSIL.

This chain links TRBV5-1 with TRBJ2-2, with 8 bases lining up with TRBD1. Germline trimming cut 4 bases from V and 4 bases from J; bases unmatched to any gene: 3. The CDR3 consists of 14 residues. The germline CDR1 and CDR2 sequences are SGHRS and YFSETQ. The CDR3 protein is CASSLDRGTGELFF. DNA for the CDR3: TGCGCCAGCAGCCTCGACAGGGGCACCGGGGAGCTGTTTTTT.